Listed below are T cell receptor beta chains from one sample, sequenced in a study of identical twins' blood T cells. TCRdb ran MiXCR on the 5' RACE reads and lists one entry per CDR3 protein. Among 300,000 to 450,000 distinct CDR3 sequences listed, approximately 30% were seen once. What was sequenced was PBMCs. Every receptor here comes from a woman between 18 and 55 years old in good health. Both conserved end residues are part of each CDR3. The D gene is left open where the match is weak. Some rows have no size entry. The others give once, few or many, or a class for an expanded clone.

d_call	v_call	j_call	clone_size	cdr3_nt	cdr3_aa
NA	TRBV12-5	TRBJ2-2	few	TGTGCTAGTGGTTTGGTAGCGAACACCGGGGAGCTGTTTTTT	CASGLVANTGELFF
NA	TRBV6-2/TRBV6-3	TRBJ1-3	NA	TGTGCCAGCAGTTACTCTTCGGCCCGATTCTCTGGAAACACCATATATTTT	CASSYSSARFSGNTIYF
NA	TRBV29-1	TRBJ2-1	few	TGCAGCGTTGATATCCAGGGGGGTGGCAATGAGCAGTTCTTC	CSVDIQGGGNEQFF
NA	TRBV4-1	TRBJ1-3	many	TGCGCCAGCAGCCAACTTGATCTCGTGGACTCTGGAAACACCATATATTTT	CASSQLDLVDSGNTIYF
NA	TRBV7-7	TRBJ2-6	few	TGTGCTAGCAGCCCGACAGGAAGCTCTGGGGCCAACGTCCTGACTTTC	CASSPTGSSGANVLTF
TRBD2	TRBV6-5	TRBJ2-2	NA	TGTGCCAGCAGCCCTAGCGGGACTTACCCCGGGGAGCTGTTTTTT	CASSPSGTYPGELFF
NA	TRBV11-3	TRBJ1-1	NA	TGTGCCAGCAGCCGGCTAGGTGACAACACTGAAGCTTTCTTT	CASSRLGDNTEAFF
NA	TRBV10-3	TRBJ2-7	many	TGTGCCATCAGCCCGGACTTGTCATCCTACGAGCAGTACTTC	CAISPDLSSYEQYF
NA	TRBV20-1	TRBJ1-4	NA	TGCAGTGCTAGTGACGGCACAACTAATGAAAAACTGTTTTTT	CSASDGTTNEKLFF
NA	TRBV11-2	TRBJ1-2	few	TGTGCCAGCAGCCCCCTTGGGTTGGATGGCTACACCTTC	CASSPLGLDGYTF
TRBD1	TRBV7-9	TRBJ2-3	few	TGTGCCAGCAGCTGGGACAGGGAGTCAGATACGCAGTATTTT	CASSWDRESDTQYF
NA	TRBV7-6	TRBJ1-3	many	TGTGCCAGCAGCTTAGTAGGCCTCAACTCTGGAAACACCATATATTTT	CASSLVGLNSGNTIYF
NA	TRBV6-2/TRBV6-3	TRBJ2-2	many	TGTGCCAGCAGTTACTCGGTTGGTTCGGACACCGGGGAGCTGTTTTTT	CASSYSVGSDTGELFF
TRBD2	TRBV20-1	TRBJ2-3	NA	TGCAGTGCGGATACTCAGCTAGCGGGCACGGATACGCAGTATTTT	CSADTQLAGTDTQYF
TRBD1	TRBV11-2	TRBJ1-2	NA	TGTGCCAGCAGCTGGGGGACAGAAGGCTACACCTTC	CASSWGTEGYTF
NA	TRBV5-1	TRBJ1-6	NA	TGCGCCAGCAGCTTGAACGGGGATAATTCACCCCTCCACTTT	CASSLNGDNSPLHF
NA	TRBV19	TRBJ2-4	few	TGTGCCAGTACGCCGGAGGAGGCCAAAAACATTCAGTACTTC	CASTPEEAKNIQYF
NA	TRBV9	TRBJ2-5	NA	TGTGCCAGCAGCGTAGCTGGGAAAGAGACCCAGTACTTC	CASSVAGKETQYF
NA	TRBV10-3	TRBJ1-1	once	TGTGCCATCAGTGAGGGCAGGGTTGACACTGAAGCTTTCTTT	CAISEGRVDTEAFF
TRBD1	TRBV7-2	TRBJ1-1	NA	TGTGCCAGCCGACGACAGGGGAGTACTGAAGCTTTCTTT	CASRRQGSTEAFF
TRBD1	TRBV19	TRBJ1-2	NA	TGTGCCAGTCGCGGACAGGGCTTCTATGGCTACACCTTC	CASRGQGFYGYTF
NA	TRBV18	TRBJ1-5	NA	TGTGCCAGCTCGCCGATAAGCAATCAGCCCCAGCATTTT	CASSPISNQPQHF
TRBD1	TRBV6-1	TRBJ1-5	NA	TGTGCCAGCAGTGAAGCGAGGTGGGCAGGGGGAAATCAGCCCCAGCATTTT	CASSEARWAGGNQPQHF
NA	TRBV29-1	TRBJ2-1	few	TGCAGCGTTGTGCCTCCAGCTGAATTTGAGCAGTTCTTC	CSVVPPAEFEQFF
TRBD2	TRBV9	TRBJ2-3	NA	TGTGCCAGCAGCCCAGAGTTAGCGGGGGGTAACACAGATACGCAGTATTTT	CASSPELAGGNTDTQYF
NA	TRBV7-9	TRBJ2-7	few	TGTGCCAGCAGCTTAGCGCCCCTCTACGAGCAGTACTTC	CASSLAPLYEQYF
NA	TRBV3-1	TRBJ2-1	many	TGTGCCAGCAGCCGCGTACTTCCTTCGTGGCACAATGAGCAGTTCTTC	CASSRVLPSWHNEQFF
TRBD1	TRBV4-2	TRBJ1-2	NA	TGTGCCAGCAGCAAGGAGACAGGGGTACCCTATGGCTACACCTTC	CASSKETGVPYGYTF
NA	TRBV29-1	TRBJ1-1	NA	TGCAGCGTTGGAAAGGTCACTGAAGCTTTCTTT	CSVGKVTEAFF
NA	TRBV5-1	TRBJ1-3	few	TGCGCCAGCAGCAACGACAACTCTGGAAACACCATATATTTT	CASSNDNSGNTIYF
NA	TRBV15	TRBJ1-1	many	TGTGCCACCAGCAGAGAAAGGCACCCTAACACTGAAGCTTTCTTT	CATSRERHPNTEAFF
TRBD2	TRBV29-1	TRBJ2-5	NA	TGCAGCGTTGAAGTTCGGGGACTAGCAGGGGAGACCCAGTACTTC	CSVEVRGLAGETQYF
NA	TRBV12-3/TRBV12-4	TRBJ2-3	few	TGTGCCAGCAGTTTTTCCCTCACAGATACGCAGTATTTT	CASSFSLTDTQYF
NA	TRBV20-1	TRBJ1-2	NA	TGCAGTGCTAGTTACAGGCATACGGTAAATGGCTACACCTTC	CSASYRHTVNGYTF
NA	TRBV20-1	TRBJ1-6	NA	TGCAGTGCTAGGAAGGGGGGGTCCCATAATTCACCCCTCCACTTT	CSARKGGSHNSPLHF
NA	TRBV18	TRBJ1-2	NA	TGTGCCAGCTCACCCCGTCAAGGGGGACAAGCTAACTATGGCTACACCTTC	CASSPRQGGQANYGYTF
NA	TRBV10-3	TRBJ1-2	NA	TGTGCCATCAGGGACCGCTGGTATGGCTACACCTTC	CAIRDRWYGYTF
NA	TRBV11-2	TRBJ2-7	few	TGTGCCAGCAGCTTTTTAGCGGAGCTCTCCTACGAGCAGTACTTC	CASSFLAELSYEQYF
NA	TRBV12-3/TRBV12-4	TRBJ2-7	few	TGTGCCAGCAGTTTAAGCCGGGAGCCCTACGAGCAGTACTTC	CASSLSREPYEQYF
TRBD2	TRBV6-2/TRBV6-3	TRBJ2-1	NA	TGTGCCAGCAAGCGGGAGGGCCTCTACAATGAGCAGTTCTTC	CASKREGLYNEQFF
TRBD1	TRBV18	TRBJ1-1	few	TGTGCCAGCTCGTCGCGGGGGACAGGGAACACTGAAGCTTTCTTT	CASSSRGTGNTEAFF
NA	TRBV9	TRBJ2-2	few	TGTGCCAGCAGCGTAGAGGGGATCCGGAGGGACGGGGAGCTGTTTTTT	CASSVEGIRRDGELFF
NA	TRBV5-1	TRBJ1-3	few	TGCGCCAGCAGCTTGGACAGCGGGACTTTTAACACCATATATTTT	CASSLDSGTFNTIYF
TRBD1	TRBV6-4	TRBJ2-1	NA	TGTGCCAGCAGGGGGACACGACAGGGGGTCCGGGATGAGCAGTTCTTC	CASRGTRQGVRDEQFF
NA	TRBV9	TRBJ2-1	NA	TGTGCCAGCAGCGCGACGAATGTCTACAATGAGCAGTTCTTC	CASSATNVYNEQFF
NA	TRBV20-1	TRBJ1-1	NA	TGCAGTGCTAGAGCCTCGGGGTCAAACACTGAAGCTTTCTTT	CSARASGSNTEAFF
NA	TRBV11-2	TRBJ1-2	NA	TGTGCCAGCAGCTTAGATCCCGGGAACGGCTACACCTTC	CASSLDPGNGYTF
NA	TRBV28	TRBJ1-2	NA	TGTGCCAGCAGTTTATCCATCGGTGGCTACACCTTC	CASSLSIGGYTF
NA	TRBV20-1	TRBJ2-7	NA	TGCAGTGCTAGAGATTTCCGGACGGGGACCTACGAGCAGTACTTC	CSARDFRTGTYEQYF
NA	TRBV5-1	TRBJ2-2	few	TGCGCCAGCAGCGAGACTTCAGCCCTCGGTCCCGGGGAGCTGTTTTTT	CASSETSALGPGELFF
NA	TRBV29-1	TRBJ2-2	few	TGCAGCGTTGCCCGGACTCTTACCCGGGAGCTGTTTTTT	CSVARTLTRELFF
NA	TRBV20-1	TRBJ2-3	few	TGCAGTGCTAGAGGGGACTCCCCAGATACGCAGTATTTT	CSARGDSPDTQYF
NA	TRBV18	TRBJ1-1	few	TGTGCCAGCTCACCAGGGCGGCCTGAAGCTTTCTTT	CASSPGRPEAFF